This T cell receptor (beta chain) was documented in a study of blood T cell repertoires in COVID-19. Study-level background: Spain, Italy and the United States supplied samples that represented acute and convalescent COVID-19.

CDR1 is LGHDT, CDR2 YNNKEL, per germline (reference sequence). J lost 3 bases, V lost 3 bases, and 10 bases had no gene match. CDR3 length equals 16 residues. Sequencing used immunoSEQ multiplex PCR; TCRdb keeps in-frame clones, though not all of them. The sample yields tens of thousands of clones, about 85% seen once. The chain couples TRBV3-1 (or the pseudogene TRBV3-2) to TRBJ2-7; 8 positions agree with TRBD1. The sequence was obtained from a man aged 55 to 69 with acute or convalescent COVID-19. The sequenced sample consisted of peripheral blood. The CDR3 DNA sequence: TGTGCCAGCAGCCACGACCCCGACAGGGGAGTCTACGAGCAGTACTTC. This gives the protein CASSHDPDRGVYEQYF.